This T cell receptor beta chain was identified during a study of T cell responses to AZD1222 COVID-19 vaccine. Sequenced by immunoSEQ multiplex PCR; TCRdb stores in-frame clones only, minus some. Among about 120,000 clones listed, about nine tenths were seen once. Trimming at V came to 5 bases and at J to 4 bases, leaving 8 bases not matched to a gene. There are 15 residues in the CDR3. Germline V CDR1 and CDR2: SGHAT, FQNNGV. The chain recombines TRBV11-2 with TRBJ1-2; 9 nucleotides align to TRBD1. Sequences were derived from peripheral blood, sampled on day 0 of AZD1222 vaccination. The TCR originated in an adult in good health. The CDR3 spells CASSKTTGGGYGYTF. Here the CDR3 DNA reads TGTGCCAGCAGCAAGACGACAGGGGGAGGCTATGGCTACACCTTC. Looking up the rest from reference TRBV11-2 and TRBJ1-2 gives the full variable domain: EAGVAQSPRYKIIEKRQSVAFWCNPISGHATLYWYQQILGQGPKLLIQFQNNGVVDDSQLPKDRFSAERLKGVDSTLKIQPAKLEDSAVYLCASSKTTGGGYGYTFGSGTRLTVV.